This TCR beta chain is drawn from a study of persistence of HIV-infected CD4 T cells. The wider study: CD4+ T cells responding to CMV or HIV-1 Gag were isolated. Whole-study results and caveats: Rare CMV-responding cells carrying HIV-1 proviruses were not analyzed separately for TCR.

The libraries were made with immunoSEQ version 4 in survey mode. Repertoires were generated with immunoSEQ multiplex PCR, while TCRdb's copy carries only in-frame clones and drops some. The sample has tens of thousands of clones; roughly 82% are singletons. The CDR3 is 18 amino acids. The V and J ends lost 5 bases and 5 bases respectively, with 24 bases between them. The germline gives CDR1 KGHSH, CDR2 LQKENI. As for this clone: As yet, its antigen is unknown.

Cells were stimulated with CMV-infected fibroblast lysates at around 9.1 ug/mL. CD40L/CD69 double-negative CD45RO-high memory CD4+ T cells were collected. Plasma HIV-1 RNA stayed below 50 copies/mL for at least 4 years. The receptor's source is an adult man with HIV who was CMV-seropositive. The chain couples TRBV18 to TRBJ2-2, with D perhaps TRBD1 (6 bases). The source material was CD4+ T cells sorted from PBMCs after 18-hour stimulation, sampled from a patient who received antiretroviral therapy. DNA for the CDR3: TGTGCCAGCTCATCCTCCCGCAGGGGCCTGGGGAATACCGGGGAGCTGTTTTTT. This codes for CASSSSRRGLGNTGELFF.